A single sample is the source of the 21 T cell receptor beta chains below, sequenced in a study of blood T cell repertoires in COVID-19. Profiling relied on immunoSEQ multiplex PCR, and the TCRdb table lists in-frame clones only, not all of them. The table shows more than 80,000 clones, with roughly 82% occurring only once. Sequencing was performed on peripheral blood. Receptors were obtained from a woman of 80 years or more with active or convalescent COVID-19.

The chain uses TRBV9 and TRBJ2-3, with 10 bases lining up with TRBD2. V lost 3 bases, J lost 2 bases, and 15 bases stayed unmatched. The germline CDR1 and CDR2 sequences are SGDLS and YYNGEE. CDR3 length: 19 residues. CDR3 protein: CASSATSGNHFRDTDTQYF. The CDR3 DNA reads as TGTGCCAGCAGCGCTACTAGCGGGAACCATTTTAGGGACACAGATACGCAGTATTTT.

The chain uses TRBV29-1 and TRBJ1-1; no definite D call. V dropped 4 bases and J dropped 0 bases, with 9 bases sitting between them. The CDR3 has 13 amino acids. Germline V lookup: CDR1 SQVTM, CDR2 ANQGSEA. The CDR3 region is CSVATRMNTEAFF. CDR3 DNA: TGCAGCGTTGCAACCAGAATGAACACTGAAGCTTTCTTT. Looking up the rest from reference TRBV29-1 and TRBJ1-1 gives the full variable domain: SAVISQKPSRDICQRGTSLTIQCQVDSQVTMMFWYRQQPGQSLTLIATANQGSEATYESGFVIDKFPISRPNLTFSTLTVSNMSPEDSSIYLCSVATRMNTEAFFGQGTRLTVV.

The V gene is TRBV4-3, the J gene TRBJ2-3; 8 nucleotides match TRBD2. The germline V gene encodes CDR1 LGHNA and CDR2 YSLEER. Trimming took 1 base from V and 7 from J; bases not matched to a gene: 10. This CDR3 comprises 16 residues. The CDR3 DNA reads as TGCGCCAGCAGCCAAGGGCACGAGCTAGCGGGTAATACGCAGTATTTT. This encodes CASSQGHELAGNTQYF.

J is TRBJ1-2 and V is TRBV27, with TRBD1 matching 8 bases. The V segment lost 2 bases and the J segment 9 bases; nucleotides outside the gene matches: 8. The V gene's germline CDR1 is MNHEY and CDR2 SMNVEV (reference sequence). This CDR3 is built from 14 residues. The chain's CDR3 is CASSLGGQGLSYTF. The CDR3 nucleotides are TGTGCCAGCAGTTTAGGCGGACAGGGTCTGAGCTACACCTTC.

This chain links TRBV5-4 with TRBJ1-2; 8 bases match TRBD1. The CDR3 has 14 amino acids. V shed 0 bases and J 4 bases; nucleotides not matched to a gene: 2. Germline CDR1 reads SGHNT; CDR2 reads YYREEE (reference sequence). The chain's CDR3 is CASSLETGAYGYTF. DNA of the CDR3: TGTGCCAGCAGCTTGGAGACAGGGGCCTATGGCTACACCTTC.

This clone was observed a handful of times. This rearrangement joins TRBV7-2 to TRBJ1-5; D is unclear. From germline, CDR1 is SGHTA and CDR2 FQGNSA. The CDR3 extends over 15 amino acids. With 7 bases removed from V and 0 bases from J, the gap between germline ends came to 13 bases. DNA for the CDR3: TGTGCCAGCACCCTCACGGGGTATAGCAATCAGCCCCAGCATTTT. Amino acid sequence: CASTLTGYSNQPQHF.

The J gene is TRBJ1-2, the V gene TRBV6-6; no clear D gene. Germline values: CDR1 MNHNY, CDR2 SVGAGI (reference sequence). V was trimmed by 5 bases and J by 0 bases, leaving 19 bases between them. The CDR3 loop spans 17 amino acids. CDR3 DNA: TGTGCCAGCAGTCCGCTTGTGGGCAGCCTAACTAACTATGGCTACACCTTC. Residues: CASSPLVGSLTNYGYTF.

The chain has TRBV30 and TRBJ2-7; 10 bases line up with TRBD2. The V gene's germline CDR1 is GTSNPN and CDR2 SVGIG (reference sequence). Germline trimming cut 4 bases from V and 4 bases from J; bases unmatched to any gene: 4. The CDR3 extends over 13 amino acids. CDR3 nucleotides: TGTGCCTGGACGAGCGGGGGGGCGTACGAGCAGTACTTC. Amino acids: CAWTSGGAYEQYF.

This clone was observed once. This chain connects TRBV19 to TRBJ2-3, with D possibly being TRBD2 (7 bases). The CDR3 is made up of 15 amino acids. V dropped 4 bases and J dropped 1 base, with 12 bases sitting between them. CDR1 and CDR2 (germline): LNHDA, SQIVND (reference sequence). In nucleotides, the CDR3 is TGTGCCAGTAGTAGACGCGGGGGCCGCACAGATACGCAGTATTTT. Its translation is CASSRRGGRTDTQYF. Together with reference TRBV19 and TRBJ2-3, the CDR3 gives the full variable domain: DGGITQSPKYLFRKEGQNVTLSCEQNLNHDAMYWYRQDPGQGLRLIYYSQIVNDFQKGDIAEGYSVSREKKESFPLTVTSAQKNPTAFYLCASSRRGGRTDTQYFGPGTRLTVL.

V is TRBV7-3 and J is TRBJ2-5; D remains unclear. Trimming took 5 bases from V and 3 from J, leaving 10 bases between them. The CDR3 is 13 amino acids. Germline V gene data show CDR1 as SGHTA and CDR2 as FQGTGA. The CDR3 DNA is TGTGCCAGCAGCCTCCAACGGGAAGAGACCCAGTACTTC. Its protein is CASSLQREETQYF. The variable domain in full, with the rest retrieved from reference TRBV7-3 and TRBJ2-5, is GAGVSQTPSNKVTEKGKYVELRCDPISGHTALYWYRQSLGQGPEFLIYFQGTGAADDSGLPNDRFFAVRPEGSVSTLKIQRTERGDSAVYLCASSLQREETQYFGPGTRLLVL.

This clone was counted a few times. This chain connects TRBV6-6 to TRBJ1-4; 7 bases are shared with TRBD1. V trimming: 7 bases; J trimming: 7 bases; junction bases outside the gene matches: 9. This CDR3 region has 14 residues. Germline V gene data show CDR1 as MNHNY and CDR2 as SVGAGI (reference sequence). CDR3 sequence reads: CASNRDSRTEKLFF. CDR3 nucleotide sequence: TGTGCCAGCAACCGGGACAGTCGAACTGAAAAACTGTTTTTT.

The chain is built from TRBV7-9 and TRBJ1-2; 8 bases are shared with TRBD1. The J segment lost 0 bases and the V segment lost 3 bases, leaving 3 bases of the junction unmatched. The CDR3 consists of 15 residues. Germline-derived CDR1 and CDR2 are SEHNR and FQNEAQ (reference sequence). CDR3 amino acids: CASSFRQGTNYGYTF. Here the CDR3 DNA reads TGTGCCAGCAGCTTTCGACAGGGGACTAACTATGGCTACACCTTC.

The chain recombines TRBV19 with TRBJ2-1, with TRBD1 as a possible D gene (6 bases). The V gene lost 3 bases and the J gene lost 7 bases, with 13 bases spanning the gap. The germline gives CDR1 LNHDA, CDR2 SQIVND (reference sequence). The CDR3 consists of 14 residues. The CDR3 DNA sequence: TGTGCCAGTAGTATTAGGGGGTCGGGAAATGAGCAGTTCTTC. It specifies CASSIRGSGNEQFF.

This clone was recorded once. This chain connects TRBV5-4 to TRBJ2-5; 8 bases are shared with TRBD2. V lost 4 bases, J lost 2 bases, and 7 bases stayed unmatched. This CDR3 spans 15 amino acids. CDR1 and CDR2 (germline): SGHNT, YYREEE (reference sequence). CDR3: CASSPGGGRQETQYF. As DNA, the CDR3 is TGTGCCAGCAGCCCTGGCGGGGGGCGGCAAGAGACCCAGTACTTC.

This chain links TRBV5-1 with TRBJ2-5, with TRBD2 as a possible D gene (6 bases). This CDR3 region has 15 residues. The germline V and J ends were trimmed by 1 base and 2 bases, with 12 bases remaining between them. The germline V gene has CDR1 SGHRS and CDR2 YFSETQ. For the CDR3, the DNA is TGCGCCAGCAGCTTGTATTGGGGGGAACAAGAGACCCAGTACTTC. Translation gives CASSLYWGEQETQYF.

In its sample, this clone was seen a few times. The chain uses TRBV27 and TRBJ2-7; D gene ambiguous. Trimming removed 9 bases at V and 0 bases at J, with 15 bases between. The CDR3 sequence is 14 residues long. The germline CDR1 and CDR2 sequences are MNHEY and SMNVEV (reference sequence). CDR3 region: CASSLTFFSYEQYF. For the CDR3, the DNA is TGTGCCAGTTCTCTTACTTTTTTCTCCTACGAGCAGTACTTC.

The chain uses TRBV11-2 and TRBJ2-4; D ambiguous. Germline CDR1 reads SGHAT; CDR2 reads FQNNGV. Deletions cut 2 bases from V and 7 bases from J, with 12 bases between. The CDR3 runs 14 residues. DNA of the CDR3: TGTGCCAGCAGCTTACCTATGAATGAGAACATTCAGTACTTC. Amino acids: CASSLPMNENIQYF.

The rearrangement links TRBV7-3 to TRBJ2-3, with TRBD1 matching over 9 bases. This CDR3 has 15 residues. Germline-derived CDR1 and CDR2 are SGHTA and FQGTGA. Trimming cost V 5 bases and J 2 bases; bases outside gene matches: 5. This CDR3 is CASSPGTGPTDTQYF. For the CDR3, the DNA is TGTGCCAGCAGCCCCGGGACAGGGCCCACAGATACGCAGTATTTT.

The chain is built from TRBV6-5 and TRBJ1-2, with a tentative D call TRBD1 (5 bases). Trimming left V 5 bases short and J 6 bases short, with 13 bases between. Germline values: CDR1 MNHEY, CDR2 SVGAGI. CDR3 length equals 13 residues. The CDR3 DNA sequence: TGTGCCAGCAGTCGAGGCGGGGGGGATGGCTACACCTTC. As protein: CASSRGGGDGYTF.

This clone was seen a handful of times. It is unclear where the CDR3 begins or ends on the DNA, so no DNA is shown, and the CDR3 is as TCRdb lists it. This chain joins TRBV12-3 or TRBV12-4 and TRBJ1-1. Ends included, the CDR3 has 13 residues. Here the CDR3 reads CASILGGNTEAFF.

The chain is built from TRBV7-2 and TRBJ2-5, with TRBD1 matching 8 bases. CDR1 and CDR2 (germline): SGHTA, FQGNSA. This CDR3 region has 14 residues. Germline trimming cut 1 base from V and 5 bases from J; bases unmatched to any gene: 3. CDR3 in amino acids: CASSLGTGPETQYF. The CDR3 DNA reads TGTGCCAGCAGCTTAGGGACAGGGCCGGAGACCCAGTACTTC.